The entry below gives a single T cell receptor (beta chain) sequence along with its context. This table comes from immunoSEQ multiplex PCR, and its TCRdb copy is limited to in-frame clones, with some not included. Altogether 52,000 or so clones are present, roughly 94% being singletons, with the ten largest covering around 10%. From germline, CDR1 is SEHNR and CDR2 FQNEAQ (reference sequence). V shed 11 bases and J shed 4 bases, with 10 bases lying between them. The CDR3 has 11 residues. The source of the sample is a study of OX40 agonist ivuxolimab in advanced cancers. Overall study context: Dose-escalation cases comprised hepatocellular carcinoma, melanoma, renal cell or head and neck cancer. Prior checkpoint blockade (anti-PD-1, anti-PD-L1 or anti-CTLA-4) was permitted; around 37% had it.

The chain couples TRBV7-9 to TRBJ2-3; perhaps TRBD2 as D (5 bases). This TCR was recovered from an adult with an advanced solid tumor such as melanoma, head and neck, liver or kidney cancer. The sequencing used CD4+ or CD8+ T cells sorted from blood, collected in a trial of the OX40 agonist ivuxolimab. The CDR3 is CADGLADTQYF. As DNA, the CDR3 is TGTGCCGATGGACTTGCAGATACGCAGTATTTT.